This T cell receptor beta chain was observed in a study of CD8+CD57+ T cells in acquired aplastic anemia. About the study: When averaged, DNA from sorted CD4+ and CD8+ cells came to around 3 ug. Healthy donors yielded some 9.9 million CD4+ cell reads on average.

A word on this clonotype: As yet, its antigen is unknown.

Regarding the study as a whole: Patients and controls were not found to differ significantly in CD8+ Simpson's diversity. Almost 30 shared CD8+ CDR3s appeared highly expressed within patients' immunodominant clones.

Germline CDR1 and CDR2: SGHTS and YDEGEE. V lost 0 bases and J lost 5, with 8 bases in between. This CDR3 has 13 residues. Profiling that covered TCR beta VDJ and CDR3 relied on genomic DNA as its template. A single record per CDR3 protein comes from TCRdb applying MiXCR to the reads. The sample has 150,000 to 200,000 distinct CDR3 sequences; approximately 60% are singletons. V gene TRBV5-8 combines with J gene TRBJ1-1; D uncertain. This receptor was identified in a human donor in good health. Source material: sorted CD4+, CD8+, or CD8+CD57+ T cells (not recorded which) from PBMCs. The CDR3 protein is CASSLARLTEAFF. Here the CDR3 DNA reads TGTGCCAGCAGCTTGGCTCGGCTTACTGAAGCTTTCTTT.